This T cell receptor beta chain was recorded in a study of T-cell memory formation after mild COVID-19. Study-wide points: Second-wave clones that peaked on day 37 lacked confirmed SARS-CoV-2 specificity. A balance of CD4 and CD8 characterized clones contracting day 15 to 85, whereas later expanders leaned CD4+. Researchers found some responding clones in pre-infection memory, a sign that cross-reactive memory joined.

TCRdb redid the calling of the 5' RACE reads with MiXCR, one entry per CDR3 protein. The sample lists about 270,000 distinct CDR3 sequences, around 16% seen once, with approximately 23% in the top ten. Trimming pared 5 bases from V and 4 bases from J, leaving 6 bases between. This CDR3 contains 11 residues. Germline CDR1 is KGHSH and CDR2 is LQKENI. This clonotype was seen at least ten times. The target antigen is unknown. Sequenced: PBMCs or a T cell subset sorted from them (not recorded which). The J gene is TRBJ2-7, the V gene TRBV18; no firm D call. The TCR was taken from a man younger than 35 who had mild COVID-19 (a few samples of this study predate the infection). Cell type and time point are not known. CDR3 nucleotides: TGTGCCAGCTCATCTGATTACGAGCAGTACTTC. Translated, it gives CASSSDYEQYF.